This T cell receptor beta chain stems from a study of glioma-infiltrating T cells after dendritic cell vaccination. In the study overall: Treatment, given 2003 to 2012, was autologous tumor lysate-pulsed dendritic cell vaccination.

Only in-frame clones appear in the TCRdb table, and some are missing; sequencing was by immunoSEQ multiplex PCR. The sample holds roughly 70,000 clones, approximately 80% seen once. Blood PBMC samples: pre-vaccination, two weeks post third vaccination, and at tumor progression. Germline loops: CDR1 SGDLS, CDR2 YYNGEE. CDR3 length equals 16 residues. V lost 2 bases and J 0 bases, leaving 12 bases between the germline ends. The genes are TRBV9 and TRBJ2-1, with a tentative D call TRBD2 (6 bases). The TCR was taken from a human donor with glioblastoma. This sample comprised blood, obtained before dendritic cell vaccination. DNA for the CDR3: TGTGCCAGCAGCGTGGCTAGCGAGAGCTCCTACAATGAGCAGTTCTTC. Its protein is CASSVASESSYNEQFF.